The T cell receptor beta chain under discussion was sequenced for a study of identifying expanded T cells in peripheral blood. This clone occurred a few times. The antigen is unknown. The CDR3 runs 16 residues. The germline gives CDR1 KGHSH, CDR2 LQKENI. V lost 2 bases and J 0 bases, leaving 13 bases between the germline ends. The study, taken as a whole, reports: Variance in clone template counts between two-week samples significantly increased with total template count across all healthy donors. Technical replicates showed roughly 1.2 changed clones; roughly two weeks 15 to 20; four weeks 19.

This table comes from immunoSEQ multiplex PCR, and its TCRdb copy is limited to in-frame clones, with some not included. In the table there are about 90,000 clones, around 87% of which are singletons. Specimen: blood. The clonotype was recovered from a person aged 18 to 75 in good health. The rearrangement joins TRBV18 to TRBJ1-2, with no clear D. In nucleotides, the CDR3 is TGTGCCAGCTCACCAAGGACGGGTGACTCTAACTATGGCTACACCTTC. Protein: CASSPRTGDSNYGYTF.